This T cell receptor (beta chain) was observed in a study of shared clonotypes between healthy human individuals. The V end was cut by 2 bases, the J end by 3 bases, with 7 bases between. CDR1 is SGHAT, CDR2 FQNNGV, per germline. This CDR3 has 13 residues. Only in-frame clones appear in the TCRdb table, and some are missing; sequencing was by immunoSEQ multiplex PCR. Of around 480,000 clones listed, over 60% are singletons. This clone was seen once. The sample was PBMCs. This TCR was sampled from a middle-aged woman in good health. Some clones in this sample may be carry-over from other donors' samples. The V gene is TRBV11-2, the J gene TRBJ1-1; D is unresolved. The CDR3 reads CASSLFSDTEAFF. CDR3 nucleotides: TGTGCCAGCAGCTTATTCTCGGACACTGAAGCTTTCTTT.